One sample yielded the 15 T cell receptor beta chains listed below, sequenced in a study of CD8 T cells in Susac syndrome (dated by TCRdb to the late 2010s). The library was obtained by the immunoSEQ multiplex PCR assay. RNA was extracted with the RNeasy kit and about 0.5 to 1 ug was reverse transcribed using random hexamers. TCRdb's own reprocessing of the public reads used fastp at Q25 and MiXCR and kept productive beta chains. One record per CDR3 amino acid sequence lists the most common genes and DNA. The sample records 50,000 or so distinct CDR3 sequences, 80% to 95% of which are singletons. The ten largest clonotypes hold 0.4% to 0.5% of the sample. Sample: CD8+ T cells from PBMCs. These receptor sequences come from a human donor in good health.

This sequence joins TRBV3-1 and TRBJ2-1; 9 bases match TRBD1. The CDR3 covers 16 residues. Trimming at V came to 0 bases and at J to 8 bases, leaving 8 bases not matched to a gene. Germline V gene sequence: CDR1 LGHDT, CDR2 YNNKEL (reference sequence). This CDR3 is CASSQDDRGLFDEQFF. CDR3 nucleotides: TGTGCCAGCAGCCAAGATGACAGGGGGTTGTTCGATGAGCAGTTCTTC.

The chain uses TRBV30 and TRBJ1-1; D gene uncertain. This CDR3 has 11 amino acids. Germline CDR1 GTSNPN, CDR2 SVGIG (reference sequence). Trimming left V 5 bases short and J 5 bases short, with 9 bases between. CDR3 protein: CAWRIGTEAFF. CDR3 nucleotide sequence: TGTGCCTGGCGGATAGGGACTGAAGCTTTCTTT. Together with reference TRBV30 and TRBJ1-1, the CDR3 gives the full variable domain: SQTIHQWPATLVQPVGSPLSLECTVEGTSNPNLYWYRQAAGRGLQLLFYSVGIGQISSEVPQNLSASRPQDRQFILSSKKLLLSDSGFYLCAWRIGTEAFFGQGTRLTVV.

The chain recombines TRBV2 with TRBJ1-3, with D uncertain. This CDR3 has 15 residues. Germline assignment: CDR1 SNHLY and CDR2 FYNNEI. V lost 6 bases and J 6 bases, leaving 18 bases between the germline ends. The CDR3 coding sequence is TGTGCCAGCAGCGACTATGCCCAGTTTGAAAACACCATATATTTT. Translation: CASSDYAQFENTIYF. The whole variable domain, filled in from reference TRBV2 and TRBJ1-3, reads EPEVTQTPSHQVTQMGQEVILRCVPISNHLYFYWYRQILGQKVEFLVSFYNNEISEKSEIFDDQFSVERPDGSNFTLKIRSTKLEDSAMYFCASSDYAQFENTIYFGEGSWLTVV.

The gene calls are TRBV2 and TRBJ2-7, with D perhaps TRBD1 or TRBD2 (5 bases each). Germline CDR1 is SNHLY and CDR2 is FYNNEI. The CDR3 loop spans 15 amino acids. V shed 4 bases and J shed 2 bases, with 15 bases lying between them. The CDR3 nucleotides read TGTGCCAGCAGTGGTGGGACGGACGGAACCTACGAGCAGTACTTC. Encoded protein: CASSGGTDGTYEQYF.

This clonotype was detected a few times. The rearrangement joins TRBV27 to TRBJ2-7, with 8 bases matching TRBD2. This CDR3 is built from 15 residues. Germline trimming cut 5 bases from V and 6 bases from J; bases unmatched to any gene: 12. CDR1 is MNHEY and CDR2 is SMNVEV in the germline V gene (reference sequence). The CDR3 reads CASSLISGRYVEQYF. The CDR3, as DNA: TGTGCCAGCAGTCTAATAAGCGGGAGATATGTCGAGCAGTACTTC.

This clonotype was recorded a few times. CDR3 residues: CASSLARGNEQFF. The CDR3 nucleotides read TGTGCCAGCAGCCTCGCCAGGGGGAATGAGCAGTTCTTC. The chain uses TRBV5-4 and TRBJ2-1, with 7 positions matching TRBD1. Germline V lookup: CDR1 SGHNT, CDR2 YYREEE (reference sequence). CDR3 length equals 13 residues. Trimming removed 4 bases from V and 7 bases from J; junction bases left unmatched: 5.

The chain recombines TRBV6-5 with TRBJ1-2; D is possibly TRBD1 (5 bases). Germline V gene data show CDR1 as MNHEY and CDR2 as SVGAGI. V dropped 0 bases and J dropped 6 bases, with 20 bases sitting between them. The CDR3 totals 17 residues. CDR3 region: CASSYSVEGVWIHGYTF. For the CDR3, the DNA is TGTGCCAGCAGTTACTCAGTCGAAGGGGTCTGGATCCATGGCTACACCTTC.

J is TRBJ2-1 and V is TRBV2, with 8 bases that match TRBD2. The CDR3 runs to 14 residues. Per the germline V gene, CDR1 is SNHLY and CDR2 is FYNNEI. Losses at the gene ends were 7 bases for V and 4 bases for J; bases not matched to a gene: 6. DNA for the CDR3: TGTGCCAGCACCTCCGGGAGGGGATACAATGAGCAGTTCTTC. It specifies CASTSGRGYNEQFF. Combining the CDR3 with reference TRBV2 and TRBJ2-1 gives the whole variable domain EPEVTQTPSHQVTQMGQEVILRCVPISNHLYFYWYRQILGQKVEFLVSFYNNEISEKSEIFDDQFSVERPDGSNFTLKIRSTKLEDSAMYFCASTSGRGYNEQFFGPGTRLTVL.

This chain joins TRBV5-1 and TRBJ2-1; maybe TRBD2 (5 bases). Per the germline V gene, CDR1 is SGHRS and CDR2 is YFSETQ. V lost 6 bases, J lost 2 bases, and 18 bases lay in between. The CDR3 loop spans 16 amino acids. This CDR3 is CASTLQGSYTYNEQFF. The DNA of the CDR3 is TGCGCCAGCACCCTCCAAGGGAGTTACACCTACAATGAGCAGTTCTTC.

The V call is TRBV4-1, the J call TRBJ1-1, with D unclear. The CDR3 runs to 16 residues. CDR1 and CDR2 (germline): MGHRA, YSYEKL. Trimming took off 1 base at V and 2 bases at J, with 14 bases between the two ends. CDR3 in amino acids: CASSQGRADRNTEAFF. Written as DNA, the CDR3 is TGCGCCAGCAGCCAAGGCCGAGCAGACCGAAACACTGAAGCTTTCTTT.

CDR3: CASSQKGGFNTEAFF. The CDR3 nucleotides are TGTGCCAGCAGTCAAAAGGGAGGGTTTAACACTGAAGCTTTCTTT. The rearrangement links TRBV5-6 to TRBJ1-1; D is unresolved. Trimming left V 5 bases short and J 2 bases short, with 16 bases between. The CDR3 extends over 15 amino acids. The germline V gene has CDR1 SGHDT and CDR2 YYEEEE.

The V and J genes are TRBV30 and TRBJ1-1; 8 bases map to TRBD1. The CDR3 totals 14 residues. Germline lookup yields CDR1 GTSNPN and CDR2 SVGIG (reference sequence). J was trimmed by 0 bases and V by 4 bases; bases with no gene match: 4. As DNA, the CDR3 is TGTGCCTGGACGACGGGACAGGTGAACACTGAAGCTTTCTTT. Encoded protein: CAWTTGQVNTEAFF.

The V call is TRBV12-3 or TRBV12-4, the J call TRBJ1-2; D not certain. The CDR3 covers 13 residues. V lost 5 bases, J lost 4 bases, and 11 bases lay in between. CDR3 sequence: CASSPSTGYGYTF. Here the CDR3 DNA reads TGTGCCAGCAGTCCCTCGACGGGCTATGGCTACACCTTC.

The CDR3 DNA sequence: TGTGCCAGCAGCTTAGGAGGGCAGACCTACGAGCAGTACTTC. This gives the protein CASSLGGQTYEQYF. The chain carries TRBV7-8 and TRBJ2-7; the D gene is possibly TRBD2 (5 bases). CDR3 size: 14 residues. Trimming pared 1 base from V and 2 bases from J, leaving 9 bases between. Germline V gene lookup returns CDR1 SGHVS and CDR2 FQNEAQ.

The rearrangement joins TRBV14 to TRBJ2-5, with 13 bases that match TRBD2. Germline CDR1 is SGHDN and CDR2 is FVKESK. Unmatched junction bases numbered 4, after V lost 4 bases and J lost 5 bases. The CDR3 is 15 residues long. CDR3 protein: CASSPGTSGMETQYF. The CDR3 region has the DNA TGTGCCAGCAGCCCCGGGACTAGCGGGATGGAGACCCAGTACTTC.